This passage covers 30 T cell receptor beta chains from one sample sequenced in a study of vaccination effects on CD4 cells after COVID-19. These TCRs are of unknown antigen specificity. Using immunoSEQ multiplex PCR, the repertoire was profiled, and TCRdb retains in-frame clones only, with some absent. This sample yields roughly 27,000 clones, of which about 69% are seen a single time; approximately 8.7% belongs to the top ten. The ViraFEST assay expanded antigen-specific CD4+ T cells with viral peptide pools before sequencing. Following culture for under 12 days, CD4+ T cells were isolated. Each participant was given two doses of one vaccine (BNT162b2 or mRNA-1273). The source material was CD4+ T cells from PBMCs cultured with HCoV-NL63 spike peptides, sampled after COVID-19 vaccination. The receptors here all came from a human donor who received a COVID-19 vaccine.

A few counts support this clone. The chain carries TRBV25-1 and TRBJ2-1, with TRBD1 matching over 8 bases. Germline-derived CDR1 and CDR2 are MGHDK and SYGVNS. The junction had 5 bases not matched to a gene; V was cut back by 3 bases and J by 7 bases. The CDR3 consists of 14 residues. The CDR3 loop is CASSDRTGWNEQFF. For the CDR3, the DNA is TGTGCCAGCAGTGACCGGACAGGGTGGAATGAGCAGTTCTTC.

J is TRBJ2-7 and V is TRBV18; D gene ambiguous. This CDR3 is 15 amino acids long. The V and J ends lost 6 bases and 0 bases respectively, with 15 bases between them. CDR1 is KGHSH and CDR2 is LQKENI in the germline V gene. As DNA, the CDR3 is TGTGCCAGCTCTACCAGTTCGGAGAGCTCCTACGAGCAGTACTTC. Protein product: CASSTSSESSYEQYF. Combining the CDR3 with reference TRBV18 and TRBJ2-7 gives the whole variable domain NAGVMQNPRHLVRRRGQEARLRCSPMKGHSHVYWYRQLPEEGLKFMVYLQKENIIDESGMPKERFSAEFPKEGPSILRIQQVVRGDSAAYFCASSTSSESSYEQYFGPGTRLTVT.

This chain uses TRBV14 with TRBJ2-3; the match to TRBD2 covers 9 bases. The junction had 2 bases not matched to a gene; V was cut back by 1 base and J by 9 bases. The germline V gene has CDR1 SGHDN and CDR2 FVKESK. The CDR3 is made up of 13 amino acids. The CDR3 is CASSQAGTSTQYF. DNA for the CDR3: TGTGCCAGCAGCCAAGCCGGGACTAGCACGCAGTATTTT.

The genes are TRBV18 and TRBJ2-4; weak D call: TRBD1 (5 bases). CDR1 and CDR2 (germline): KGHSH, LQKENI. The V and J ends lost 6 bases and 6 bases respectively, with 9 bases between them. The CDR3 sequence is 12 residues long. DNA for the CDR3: TGTGCCAGCTCCCATGACAGAAACATTCAGTACTTC. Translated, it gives CASSHDRNIQYF.

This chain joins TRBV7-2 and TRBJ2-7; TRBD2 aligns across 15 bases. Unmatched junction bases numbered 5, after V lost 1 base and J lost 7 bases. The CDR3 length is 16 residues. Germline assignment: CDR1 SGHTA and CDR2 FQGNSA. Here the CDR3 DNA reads TGTGCCAGCAGCTTAGAAGGACTAGCGGGAGGGAGGGAGCAGTACTTC. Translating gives CASSLEGLAGGREQYF. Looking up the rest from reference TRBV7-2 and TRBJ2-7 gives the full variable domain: GAGVSQSPSNKVTEKGKDVELRCDPISGHTALYWYRQSLGQGLEFLIYFQGNSAPDKSGLPSDRFSAERTGGSVSTLTIQRTQQEDSAVYLCASSLEGLAGGREQYFGPGTRLTVT.

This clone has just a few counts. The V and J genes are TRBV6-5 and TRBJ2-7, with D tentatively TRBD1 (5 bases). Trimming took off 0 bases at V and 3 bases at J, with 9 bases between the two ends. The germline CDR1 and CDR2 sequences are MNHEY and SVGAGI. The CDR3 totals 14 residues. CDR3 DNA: TGTGCCAGCAGTTACTCATGGCAGGGCTACGAGCAGTACTTC. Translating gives CASSYSWQGYEQYF.

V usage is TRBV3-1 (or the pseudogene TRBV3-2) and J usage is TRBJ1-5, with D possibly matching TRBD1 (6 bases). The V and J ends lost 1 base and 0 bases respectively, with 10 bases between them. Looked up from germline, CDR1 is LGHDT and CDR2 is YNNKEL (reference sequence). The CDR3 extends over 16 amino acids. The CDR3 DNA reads TGTGCCAGCAGCCAAGGGGGGGCCCTTAGCAATCAGCCCCAGCATTTT. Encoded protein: CASSQGGALSNQPQHF.

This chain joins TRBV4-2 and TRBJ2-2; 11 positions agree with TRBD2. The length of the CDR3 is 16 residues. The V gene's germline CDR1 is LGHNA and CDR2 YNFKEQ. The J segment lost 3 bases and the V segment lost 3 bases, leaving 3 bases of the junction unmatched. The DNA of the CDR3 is TGTGCCAGCAGCCATAGCGGGAGGGGGTACACCGGGGAGCTGTTTTTT. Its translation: CASSHSGRGYTGELFF.

CDR3 loop: CASSELGGDEQFF. The CDR3 DNA reads as TGTGCCAGCAGTGAATTAGGTGGCGATGAGCAGTTCTTC. This chain joins TRBV2 and TRBJ2-1; D uncertain. The V gene's germline CDR1 is SNHLY and CDR2 FYNNEI. V shed 2 bases and J shed 8 bases, with 10 bases lying between them. CDR3 length: 13 amino acids.

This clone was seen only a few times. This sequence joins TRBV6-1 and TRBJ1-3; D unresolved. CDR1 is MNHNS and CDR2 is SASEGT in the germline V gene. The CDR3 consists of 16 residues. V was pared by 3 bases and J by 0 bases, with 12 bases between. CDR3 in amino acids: CASSDTRGTSGNTIYF. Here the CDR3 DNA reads TGTGCCAGCAGTGATACACGGGGAACCTCTGGAAACACCATATATTTT.

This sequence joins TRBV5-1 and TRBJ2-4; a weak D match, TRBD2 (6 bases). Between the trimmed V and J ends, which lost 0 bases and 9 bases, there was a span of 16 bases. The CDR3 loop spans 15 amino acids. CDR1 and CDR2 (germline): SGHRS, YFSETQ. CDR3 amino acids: CASSLAGSLAGIQYF. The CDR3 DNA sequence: TGCGCCAGCAGCTTGGCCGGGAGCCTAGCAGGCATTCAGTACTTC.

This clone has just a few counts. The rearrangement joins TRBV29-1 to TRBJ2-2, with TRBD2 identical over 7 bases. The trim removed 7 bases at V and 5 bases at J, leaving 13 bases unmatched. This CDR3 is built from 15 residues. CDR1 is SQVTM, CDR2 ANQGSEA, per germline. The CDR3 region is CSATSTAAQTGELFF. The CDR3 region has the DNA TGCAGCGCGACTAGCACCGCGGCACAGACCGGGGAGCTGTTTTTT.

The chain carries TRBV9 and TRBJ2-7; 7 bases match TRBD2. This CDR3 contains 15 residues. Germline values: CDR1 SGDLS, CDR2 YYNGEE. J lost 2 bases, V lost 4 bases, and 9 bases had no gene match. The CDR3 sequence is CASSLEASGTYEQYF. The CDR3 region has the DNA TGTGCCAGCAGCCTAGAGGCTAGCGGCACCTACGAGCAGTACTTC.

CDR3 in DNA: TGTGCTAGTCGGGGGGTGCATAATTCACCCCTCCACTTT. Its protein product is CASRGVHNSPLHF. The chain employs TRBV12-5 and TRBJ1-6; TRBD1 is a possible D gene (5 bases). CDR3 length: 13 amino acids. V was pared by 8 bases and J by 5 bases, with 10 bases between. The germline gives CDR1 LGHNT, CDR2 FRNRAP.

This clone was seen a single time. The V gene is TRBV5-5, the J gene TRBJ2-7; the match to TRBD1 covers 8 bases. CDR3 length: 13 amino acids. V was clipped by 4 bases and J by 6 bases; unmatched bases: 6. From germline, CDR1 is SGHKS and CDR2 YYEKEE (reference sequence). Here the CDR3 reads CASSTSGGREQYF. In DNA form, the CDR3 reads TGTGCCAGCAGCACCTCAGGGGGCCGCGAGCAGTACTTC.

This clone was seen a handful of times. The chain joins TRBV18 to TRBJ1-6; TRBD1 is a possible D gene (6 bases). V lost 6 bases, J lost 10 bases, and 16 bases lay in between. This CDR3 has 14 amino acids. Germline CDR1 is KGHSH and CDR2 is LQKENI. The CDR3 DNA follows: TGTGCCAGCTCGGACGATCTTAGGGGGTCACCCCTCCACTTT. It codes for CASSDDLRGSPLHF.

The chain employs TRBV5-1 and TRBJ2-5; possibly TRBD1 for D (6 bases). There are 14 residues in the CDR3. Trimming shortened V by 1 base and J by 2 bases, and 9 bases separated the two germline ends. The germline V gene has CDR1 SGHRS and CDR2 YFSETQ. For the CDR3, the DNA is TGCGCCAGCAGCTTGCGCAGGGGTCAAGAGACCCAGTACTTC. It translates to CASSLRRGQETQYF.

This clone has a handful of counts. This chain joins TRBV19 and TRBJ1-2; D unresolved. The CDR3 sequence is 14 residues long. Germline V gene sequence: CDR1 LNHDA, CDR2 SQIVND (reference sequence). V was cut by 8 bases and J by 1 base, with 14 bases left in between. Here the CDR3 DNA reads TGTGCCAGTGGGTGGGCAGGCCTTAACTATGGCTACACCTTC. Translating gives CASGWAGLNYGYTF.

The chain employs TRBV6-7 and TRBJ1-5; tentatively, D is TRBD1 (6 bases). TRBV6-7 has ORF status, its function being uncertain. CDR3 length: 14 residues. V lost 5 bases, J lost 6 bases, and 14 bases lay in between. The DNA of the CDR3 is TGTGCCAGCAGTCTAGGGGGGATCGGTCAGCCCCAGCATTTT. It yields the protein CASSLGGIGQPQHF.

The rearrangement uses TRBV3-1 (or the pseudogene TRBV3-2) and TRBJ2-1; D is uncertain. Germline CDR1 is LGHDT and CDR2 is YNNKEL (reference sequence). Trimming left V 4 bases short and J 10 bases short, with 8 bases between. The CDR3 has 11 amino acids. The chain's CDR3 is CASSLNREQFF. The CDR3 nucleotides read TGTGCCAGCAGCCTCAATCGGGAGCAGTTCTTC.

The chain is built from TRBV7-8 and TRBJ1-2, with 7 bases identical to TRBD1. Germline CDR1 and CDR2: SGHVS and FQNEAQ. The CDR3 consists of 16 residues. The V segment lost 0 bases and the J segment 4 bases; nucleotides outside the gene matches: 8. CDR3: CASSLARGKSFYGYTF. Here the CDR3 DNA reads TGTGCCAGCAGCTTAGCCAGGGGGAAGAGCTTCTATGGCTACACCTTC.

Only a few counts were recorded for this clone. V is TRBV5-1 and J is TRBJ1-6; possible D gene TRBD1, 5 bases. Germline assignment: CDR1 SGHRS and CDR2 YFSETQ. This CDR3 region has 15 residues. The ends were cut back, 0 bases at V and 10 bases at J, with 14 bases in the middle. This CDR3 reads CASSLAGQGRSPLHF. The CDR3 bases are TGCGCCAGCAGCTTGGCCGGACAAGGCCGATCACCCCTCCACTTT.

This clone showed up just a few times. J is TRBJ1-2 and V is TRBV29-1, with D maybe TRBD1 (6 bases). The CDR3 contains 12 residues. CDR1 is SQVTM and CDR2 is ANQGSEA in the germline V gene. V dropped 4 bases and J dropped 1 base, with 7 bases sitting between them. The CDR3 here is CSVVDSNYGYTF. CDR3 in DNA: TGCAGCGTTGTGGACAGTAACTATGGCTACACCTTC.

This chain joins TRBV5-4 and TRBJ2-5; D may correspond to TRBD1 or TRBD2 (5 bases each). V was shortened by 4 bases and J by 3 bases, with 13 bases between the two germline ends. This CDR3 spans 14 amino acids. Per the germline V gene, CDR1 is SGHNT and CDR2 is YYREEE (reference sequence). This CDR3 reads CASSLTGPEETQYF. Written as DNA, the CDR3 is TGTGCCAGCAGCCTGACGGGACCCGAAGAGACCCAGTACTTC.

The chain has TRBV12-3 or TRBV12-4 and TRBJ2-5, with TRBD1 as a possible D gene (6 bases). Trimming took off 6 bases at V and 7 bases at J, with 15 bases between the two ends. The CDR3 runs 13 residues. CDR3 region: CASSSTGFGTQYF. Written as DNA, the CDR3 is TGTGCCAGCAGCTCCACAGGGTTTGGGACCCAGTACTTC.

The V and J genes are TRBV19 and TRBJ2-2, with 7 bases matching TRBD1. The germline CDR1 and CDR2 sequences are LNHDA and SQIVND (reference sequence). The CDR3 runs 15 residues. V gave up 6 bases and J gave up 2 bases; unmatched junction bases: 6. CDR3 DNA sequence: TGTGCCAGTAGAATTAGACAGGGTAACACCGGGGAGCTGTTTTTT. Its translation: CASRIRQGNTGELFF.

The CDR3 region is CASRVGGEQFF. The CDR3 nucleotides are TGTGCCAGCAGGGTGGGGGGTGAGCAGTTCTTC. The V gene is TRBV2, the J gene TRBJ2-1; maybe TRBD2 (6 bases). With 6 bases removed from V and 9 bases from J, the gap between germline ends came to 9 bases. This CDR3 region has 11 residues. Per germline, CDR1 SNHLY and CDR2 FYNNEI. The full variable domain, its missing parts supplied by reference TRBV2 and TRBJ2-1, is EPEVTQTPSHQVTQMGQEVILRCVPISNHLYFYWYRQILGQKVEFLVSFYNNEISEKSEIFDDQFSVERPDGSNFTLKIRSTKLEDSAMYFCASRVGGEQFFGPGTRLTVL.

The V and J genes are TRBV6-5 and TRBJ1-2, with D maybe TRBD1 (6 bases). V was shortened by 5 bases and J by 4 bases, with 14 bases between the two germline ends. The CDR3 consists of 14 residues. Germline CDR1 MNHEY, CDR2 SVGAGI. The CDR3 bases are TGTGCCAGCAGTAGTGGACAGACGTTCTATGGCTACACCTTC. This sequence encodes CASSSGQTFYGYTF.

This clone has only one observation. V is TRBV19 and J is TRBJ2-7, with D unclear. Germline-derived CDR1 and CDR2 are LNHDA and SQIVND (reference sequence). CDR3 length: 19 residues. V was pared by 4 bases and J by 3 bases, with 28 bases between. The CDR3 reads CASSSMARPRMISLYEQYF. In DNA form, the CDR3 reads TGTGCCAGTAGTAGTATGGCGAGGCCCAGAATGATTTCCCTCTACGAGCAGTACTTC.

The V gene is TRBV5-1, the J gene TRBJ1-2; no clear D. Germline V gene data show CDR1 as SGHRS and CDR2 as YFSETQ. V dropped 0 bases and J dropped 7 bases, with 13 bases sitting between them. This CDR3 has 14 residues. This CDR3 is CASSLEGDVSGYTF. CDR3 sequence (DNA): TGCGCCAGCAGCTTGGAGGGCGATGTGAGTGGCTACACCTTC.